The rows below give T cell receptor beta chains drawn from one sample of a study of T-cell reconstitution after alpha-beta-depleted transplantation in children. TCRdb redid the calling of the PCR reads with MiXCR, one entry per CDR3 protein. The sample has approximately 400,000 distinct CDR3 sequences, under 13% seen once; the top ten hold 5% to 6.5%. The sample in question was PBMCs from the stem cell graft donor, obtained from the stem cell graft. These receptors originate from a human donor who donated a stem cell graft to a child with acute myeloid leukemia. Both conserved end residues are part of each CDR3. A D gene is named only where the DNA matches it firmly. Size tells how often a clone was seen (once, few, many) or the class of an expanded clone, and some rows leave it out.

v_call: TRBV7-2
d_call: -
j_call: TRBJ2-5
clone_size: many
cdr3_nt: TGTGCTAGCAGCTTACGACGGGGAGAGACCCAGTACTTC
cdr3_aa: CASSLRRGETQYF

v_call: TRBV2
d_call: -
j_call: TRBJ2-5
clone_size: -
cdr3_nt: TGTGCCAGCAGGAGGGACTACCAAGAGACCCAGTACTTC
cdr3_aa: CASRRDYQETQYF

v_call: TRBV11-2
d_call: TRBD2
j_call: TRBJ2-1
clone_size: few
cdr3_nt: TGTGCCAGCAGCTTGAGCGGGGGCACCTACAATGAGCAGTTCTTC
cdr3_aa: CASSLSGGTYNEQFF

v_call: TRBV20-1
d_call: TRBD1
j_call: TRBJ2-7
clone_size: few
cdr3_nt: TGCAGTGCCTCGGGACAGACCTACGAGCAGTACTTC
cdr3_aa: CSASGQTYEQYF

v_call: TRBV19
d_call: TRBD1
j_call: TRBJ2-6
clone_size: few
cdr3_nt: TGTGCCAGTAGACCGGGACAGGGGACCTCTGGGGCCAACGTCCTGACTTTC
cdr3_aa: CASRPGQGTSGANVLTF

v_call: TRBV3-1
d_call: -
j_call: TRBJ2-6
clone_size: many
cdr3_nt: TGTGCCAGCAGCCAAGGCTCTGGGGCCAACGTCCTGACTTTC
cdr3_aa: CASSQGSGANVLTF

v_call: TRBV20-1
d_call: TRBD2
j_call: TRBJ2-5
clone_size: many
cdr3_nt: TGCAGTGCTAGTGGGGGGGTTGAGACCCAGTACTTC
cdr3_aa: CSASGGVETQYF

v_call: TRBV3-1
d_call: -
j_call: TRBJ2-5
clone_size: few
cdr3_nt: TGTGCCAGCAGCCGAGAGGGGGGGGAAGAGACCCAGTACTTC
cdr3_aa: CASSREGGEETQYF

v_call: TRBV14
d_call: TRBD2
j_call: TRBJ2-1
clone_size: -
cdr3_nt: TGTGCCAGCAGCCGAGACCTAGCGGGACTTGAGCAGTTCTTC
cdr3_aa: CASSRDLAGLEQFF

v_call: TRBV5-1
d_call: TRBD1
j_call: TRBJ2-3
clone_size: few
cdr3_nt: TGCGCCAGCAGCTTCCCGGGACAGGGTTTTAATACGCAGTATTTT
cdr3_aa: CASSFPGQGFNTQYF

v_call: TRBV29-1
d_call: TRBD1
j_call: TRBJ2-3
clone_size: few
cdr3_nt: TGCAGCGAGCGGGGTTGGGACAGGGACACAGATACGCAGTATTTT
cdr3_aa: CSERGWDRDTDTQYF

v_call: TRBV5-1
d_call: TRBD1
j_call: TRBJ2-6
clone_size: -
cdr3_nt: TGCGCCAGCAGCGCCGGGACAGGGGGTTCTTCTGGGGCCAACGTCCTGACTTTC
cdr3_aa: CASSAGTGGSSGANVLTF

v_call: TRBV5-1
d_call: -
j_call: TRBJ2-6
clone_size: few
cdr3_nt: TGCGCCAGCAGCATAGGACAGTCCTCTGGGGCCAACGTCCTGACTTTC
cdr3_aa: CASSIGQSSGANVLTF

v_call: TRBV2
d_call: -
j_call: TRBJ2-5
clone_size: few
cdr3_nt: TGTGCCAGCACCCTCTTCACAGAGACCCAGTACTTC
cdr3_aa: CASTLFTETQYF

v_call: TRBV6-2/TRBV6-3
d_call: TRBD2
j_call: TRBJ2-2
clone_size: few
cdr3_nt: TGTGCCAGCAGCCCCCCGTTTCTAGCGGGATACACCGGGGAGCTGTTTTTT
cdr3_aa: CASSPPFLAGYTGELFF

v_call: TRBV20-1
d_call: -
j_call: TRBJ2-4
clone_size: few
cdr3_nt: TGCAGTGCTAGAGGACTGGAAAAAAACAGTCAGTACTTC
cdr3_aa: CSARGLEKNSQYF

v_call: TRBV20-1
d_call: TRBD1
j_call: TRBJ2-1
clone_size: few
cdr3_nt: TGCAGTGCTAGAGGGGCCAGGGGGATGCACAATGAGCAGTTCTTC
cdr3_aa: CSARGARGMHNEQFF

v_call: TRBV2
d_call: -
j_call: TRBJ2-1
clone_size: -
cdr3_nt: TGTGCCAGCAGTGAAGACGAGGGGAGCCCTAAATACAATGAGCAGTTCTTC
cdr3_aa: CASSEDEGSPKYNEQFF

v_call: TRBV27
d_call: TRBD2
j_call: TRBJ2-1
clone_size: -
cdr3_nt: TGTGCCAGCAGTCACTGGGCGGGGGACTACAATGAGCAGTTCTTC
cdr3_aa: CASSHWAGDYNEQFF

v_call: TRBV29-1
d_call: -
j_call: TRBJ2-2
clone_size: -
cdr3_nt: TGCAGCGTCTACAAGAAAAACACCGGGGAGCTGTTTTTT
cdr3_aa: CSVYKKNTGELFF

v_call: TRBV7-6
d_call: TRBD2
j_call: TRBJ2-3
clone_size: -
cdr3_nt: TGTGCCAGCACGCAACAAGCGGGAGGACACACAGATACGCAGTATTTT
cdr3_aa: CASTQQAGGHTDTQYF

v_call: TRBV5-1
d_call: -
j_call: TRBJ1-2
clone_size: -
cdr3_nt: TGCGCCAGCAGCTTGGAGCTCCATAACTATGGCTACACCTTC
cdr3_aa: CASSLELHNYGYTF

v_call: TRBV15
d_call: -
j_call: TRBJ2-5
clone_size: -
cdr3_nt: TGTGCCACCAGGGCCGGCGGCGCTGGGGGGGAGACCCAGTACTTC
cdr3_aa: CATRAGGAGGETQYF

v_call: TRBV7-3
d_call: TRBD1
j_call: TRBJ2-1
clone_size: -
cdr3_nt: TGTGCCAGCAGCCAGCCAGGGACAGGCCCCATCTTC
cdr3_aa: CASSQPGTGPIF

v_call: TRBV6-2/TRBV6-3
d_call: -
j_call: TRBJ2-7
clone_size: -
cdr3_nt: TGTGCCAGCAGTTACACCTACCCTCGCGGGAAGACCTACGAGCAGTACTTC
cdr3_aa: CASSYTYPRGKTYEQYF

v_call: TRBV12-3/TRBV12-4
d_call: TRBD2
j_call: TRBJ2-5
clone_size: few
cdr3_nt: TGTGCCAGCAGTAGCGGGGGGGGAAGAACCCAGTACTTC
cdr3_aa: CASSSGGGRTQYF

v_call: TRBV5-1
d_call: -
j_call: TRBJ2-6
clone_size: -
cdr3_nt: TGCGCCAGCAGCTTGGGGACAAGCTCTGGGGCCAACGGCCTGACTTTC
cdr3_aa: CASSLGTSSGANGLTF